This T cell receptor beta chain was captured in a study of glioma-infiltrating T cells after dendritic cell vaccination. Looking at the study overall: Between the early 2000s and the early 2010s, patients got autologous tumor lysate-pulsed dendritic cell vaccines. Autologous tumor lysate was loaded overnight onto monocyte-derived dendritic cells grown approximately seven days with IL-4 and GM-CSF. Study-wide points: Few patients contributed both blood and tumor specimens.

To note about this clone: The antigen remains unidentified.

Using immunoSEQ multiplex PCR, the repertoire was profiled, and TCRdb retains in-frame clones only, with some absent. The table includes about 38,000 clones, approximately 80% detected once. The CDR3 has 14 amino acids. Germline CDR1 reads SGHNT; CDR2 reads YYREEE (reference sequence). V gave up 1 base and J gave up 8 bases, with 13 bases separating them. The TCR originated in a human donor with glioblastoma. The specimen was blood, collected before dendritic cell vaccination. The rearrangement joins TRBV5-4 to TRBJ2-1, with D hard to call. In DNA, the CDR3 is TGTGCCAGCAGCTTGTCCGGGTTACAATATGAGCAGTTCTTC. Translated: CASSLSGLQYEQFF.